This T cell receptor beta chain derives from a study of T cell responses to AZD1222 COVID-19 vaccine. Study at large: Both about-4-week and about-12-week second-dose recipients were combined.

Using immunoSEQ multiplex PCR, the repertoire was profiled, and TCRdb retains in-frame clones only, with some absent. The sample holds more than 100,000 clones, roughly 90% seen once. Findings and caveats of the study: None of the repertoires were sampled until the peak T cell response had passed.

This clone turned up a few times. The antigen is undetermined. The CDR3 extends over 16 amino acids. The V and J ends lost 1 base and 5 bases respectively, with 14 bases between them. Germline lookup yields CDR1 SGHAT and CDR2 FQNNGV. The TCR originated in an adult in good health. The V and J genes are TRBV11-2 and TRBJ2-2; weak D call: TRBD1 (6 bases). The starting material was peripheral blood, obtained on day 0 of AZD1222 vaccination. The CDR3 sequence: CASSLGQGRTTGELFF. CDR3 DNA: TGTGCCAGCAGCTTAGGGCAGGGGAGAACTACCGGGGAGCTGTTTTTT.